The sequence of this T cell receptor beta chain was determined in a study of OX40 agonist ivuxolimab in advanced cancers. Study as a whole: Partial response was recorded in three patients: one hepatocellular carcinoma and two cutaneous melanoma cases.

Study findings and constraints: There was clonal expansion of CD4+ and CD8+ blood T cells by week 6 at 0.1 to 3.0 mg/kg. The study did not work out the antigen specificity of the expanded peripheral T cells. CD4+ T cells averaged fewer expanded clones than CD8+ T cells.

Germline V gene lookup returns CDR1 MNHNY and CDR2 SVGAGI (reference sequence). Trimming cost V 6 bases and J 4 bases; bases outside gene matches: 6. The CDR3 totals 14 residues. Sequenced by immunoSEQ multiplex PCR; TCRdb stores in-frame clones only, minus some. The sample lists about 120,000 clones, 85% to 90% occurring once. Turning to this clone: Its antigen is still unknown.

J is TRBJ2-7 and V is TRBV6-6; 10 nucleotides align to TRBD1. The sequence derives from an adult with an advanced solid tumor such as melanoma, head and neck, liver or kidney cancer. Sequenced here: CD4+ or CD8+ T cells sorted from blood, sampled in a trial of the OX40 agonist ivuxolimab. CDR3 DNA: TGTGCCAGCAGACCGACAGGGGGCGTATACGAGCAGTACTTC. This codes for CASRPTGGVYEQYF.